This TCR beta chain stems from a study of graft-versus-host responses after intestinal transplantation. Broader study findings: Peak circulating GvH clone levels tracked with early post-transplant HvG declines.

A word on this clone: The antigen remains undetermined.

The data were produced by immunoSEQ multiplex PCR, yet TCRdb's version contains in-frame clones alone and is incomplete. The sample yields about 88,000 clones, 80% to 95% seen once. Deletions cut 6 bases from V and 4 bases from J, with 10 bases between. CDR3 length: 11 residues. Per the germline V gene, CDR1 is DFQATT and CDR2 is SNEGSKA (reference sequence). The sample here was unstimulated CD4+ T cells sorted from spleen or lymph node cells, taken before transplant. The source is a human donor who was the organ donor for an intestinal transplant. The V call is TRBV20-1, the J call TRBJ2-7; no definite D call. DNA for the CDR3: TGCAGTGCCAAGAGGCAATACGAGCAGTACTTC. This encodes CSAKRQYEQYF.